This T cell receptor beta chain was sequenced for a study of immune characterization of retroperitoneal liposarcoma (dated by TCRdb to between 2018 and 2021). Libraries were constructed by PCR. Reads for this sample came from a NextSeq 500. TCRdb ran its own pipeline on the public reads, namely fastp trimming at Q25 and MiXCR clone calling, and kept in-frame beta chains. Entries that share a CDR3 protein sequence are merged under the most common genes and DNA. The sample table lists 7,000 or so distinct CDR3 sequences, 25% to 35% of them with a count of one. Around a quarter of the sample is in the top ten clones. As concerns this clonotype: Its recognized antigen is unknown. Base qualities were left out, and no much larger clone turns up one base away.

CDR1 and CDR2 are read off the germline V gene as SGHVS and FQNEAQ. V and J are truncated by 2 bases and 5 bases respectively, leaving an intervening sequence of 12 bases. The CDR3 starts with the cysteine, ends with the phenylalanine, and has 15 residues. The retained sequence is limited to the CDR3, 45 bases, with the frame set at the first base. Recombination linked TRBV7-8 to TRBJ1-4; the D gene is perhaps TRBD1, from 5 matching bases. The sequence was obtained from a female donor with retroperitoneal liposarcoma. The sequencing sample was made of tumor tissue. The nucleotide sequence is TGTGCCAGCAGCTTATGGGGAGGGGAAAATGAAAAACTGTTTTTT. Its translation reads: CASSLWGGENEKLFF.